The 9 T cell receptor beta chains listed next were all sequenced from one sample in a study of shared clonotypes between healthy human individuals. Repertoires were generated with immunoSEQ multiplex PCR, while TCRdb's copy carries only in-frame clones and drops some. The sample yields some 450,000 clones, approximately 80% seen once. The sequencing sample was made of PBMCs. These receptors were obtained from a woman in her 40s in good health. Some clones in this sample may be carry-over from other donors' samples.

V and J are TRBV30 and TRBJ1-1; perhaps TRBD1 as D (5 bases). Germline assignment: CDR1 GTSNPN and CDR2 SVGIG (reference sequence). Trimming stripped 2 bases from V and 4 bases from J, with 11 bases between. This CDR3 contains 13 residues. The CDR3 DNA reads TGTGCCTGGAGTCCAGGGAGGACCACTGAAGCTTTCTTT. Residues: CAWSPGRTTEAFF.

The rearrangement links TRBV9 to TRBJ2-3; 8 nucleotides match TRBD1. J was trimmed by 2 bases and V by 4 bases; bases with no gene match: 3. Germline lookup yields CDR1 SGDLS and CDR2 YYNGEE. There are 14 residues in the CDR3. CDR3: CASSSTGDTDTQYF. CDR3 nucleotide sequence: TGTGCCAGCAGCTCGACAGGGGACACAGATACGCAGTATTTT.

The V call is TRBV6-1, the J call TRBJ1-5; possible D gene TRBD1, 5 bases. This CDR3 spans 14 amino acids. Trimming cost V 7 bases and J 7 bases, with 17 bases left between them. Germline V gene lookup returns CDR1 MNHNS and CDR2 SASEGT. In DNA, the CDR3 is TGTGCCAGCAATATGGACGAAAGGGGCCAGCCCCAGCATTTT. It translates to CASNMDERGQPQHF.

The rearrangement uses TRBV7-2 and TRBJ1-2; 7 bases map to TRBD1. Trimming cost V 4 bases and J 4 bases; bases outside gene matches: 6. The length of the CDR3 is 14 residues. From germline, CDR1 is SGHTA and CDR2 FQGNSA. The CDR3 DNA reads TGTGCCAGCAGCTCTCGACAGGGAAGCTATGGCTACACCTTC. This translates into CASSSRQGSYGYTF.

V is TRBV7-9 and J is TRBJ2-3; TRBD2 matches at 7 bases. Per germline, CDR1 SEHNR and CDR2 FQNEAQ (reference sequence). The V and J ends lost 2 bases and 0 bases, in that order; junction bases with no gene match: 5. This CDR3 region has 16 residues. CDR3 in amino acids: CASSLSLAVSTDTQYF. The CDR3, as DNA: TGTGCCAGCAGCTTAAGCCTAGCGGTTAGCACAGATACGCAGTATTTT. Combining the CDR3 with reference TRBV7-9 and TRBJ2-3 gives the whole variable domain DTGVSQNPRHKITKRGQNVTFRCDPISEHNRLYWYRQTLGQGPEFLTYFQNEAQLEKSRLLSDRFSAERPKGSFSTLEIQRTEQGDSAMYLCASSLSLAVSTDTQYFGPGTRLTVL.

The chain couples TRBV28 to TRBJ2-7; D may be TRBD2 (5 bases). Germline loops: CDR1 MDHEN, CDR2 SYDVKM. Trimming took off 2 bases at V and 4 bases at J, with 15 bases between the two ends. This CDR3 has 15 residues. The CDR3: CASSLERGSHYEQYF. In DNA, the CDR3 is TGTGCCAGCAGTTTAGAACGGGGATCACATTACGAGCAGTACTTC.

This clone came up a few times. The J gene is TRBJ2-5, the V gene TRBV7-9; weak D call: TRBD2 (7 bases). Trimming cost V 11 bases and J 5 bases, with 18 bases left between them. Germline V CDR1 and CDR2: SEHNR, FQNEAQ (reference sequence). This CDR3 is 13 amino acids long. CDR3: CAHRGGAGETQYF. The CDR3, as DNA: TGTGCCCACCGTGGGGGGGCTGGGGAGACCCAGTACTTC.

The chain is built from TRBV19 and TRBJ1-6, with D maybe TRBD1 (6 bases). The V end lost 7 bases, the J end lost 9 bases, and 13 bases lay between the germline ends. This CDR3 comprises 13 residues. Germline-derived CDR1 and CDR2 are LNHDA and SQIVND (reference sequence). The CDR3 reads CASNSGTISPLHF. The CDR3 DNA sequence: TGTGCCAGTAATTCCGGGACAATTTCACCCCTCCACTTT.

Of note for this clone: A far larger clone is just one base off, so this is likely a read error. The rearrangement uses TRBV5-4 and TRBJ2-7; possible D gene TRBD1, 5 bases. This CDR3 is 13 amino acids long. Germline V gene data show CDR1 as SGHNT and CDR2 as YYREEE (reference sequence). The CDR3 protein is CASGFRQSYEQYF. The CDR3 DNA sequence: TGTGCCAGCGGCTTTCGACAGTCCTACGAGCAGTACTTC.